A selection of T cell receptor beta chains follows, all from one sample in a study of blood T cell repertoires in COVID-19. Clones were sequenced by immunoSEQ multiplex PCR, and TCRdb holds only the in-frame ones, with some missing. Of a few hundred thousand clones detected, around 87% appear once; the ten largest clones hold more than 0.95%. The sample consisted of PBMCs or T cells enriched from blood (not recorded which). These receptors were collected from a man aged 30-40 years who had recovered from COVID-19. CDR3s include the opening cysteine and the closing phenylalanine or tryptophan. Fields, in order: V gene, J gene, clone size, D gene, CDR3 protein, CDR3 DNA. A D gene is named only where the DNA matches it firmly. Some rows have no size entry. The others give once, few or many, or a class for an expanded clone.

v_gene: TRBV11-3
j_gene: TRBJ2-1
abundance: .
d_gene: TRBD2
CDR3aa: CASSLGSGRGSEQFF
CDR3nt: TGTGCCAGCAGCTTAGGTAGCGGGAGAGGATCTGAGCAGTTCTTC

v_gene: TRBV2
j_gene: TRBJ1-2
abundance: .
d_gene: .
CDR3aa: CASSEGPGPNYGYTF
CDR3nt: TGTGCCAGCAGTGAAGGACCAGGGCCTAACTATGGCTACACCTTC

v_gene: TRBV21-1
j_gene: TRBJ2-7
abundance: .
d_gene: .
CDR3aa: CASSKVCQVSSYEQYF
CDR3nt: TGTGCCAGCAGCAAAGTGTGCCAGGTGAGCTCCTACGAGCAGTACTTC

v_gene: TRBV28
j_gene: TRBJ2-6
abundance: .
d_gene: TRBD2
CDR3aa: CASLAGTTSGANVLTF
CDR3nt: TGTGCCAGCTTAGCGGGGACGACCTCTGGGGCCAACGTCCTGACTTTC

v_gene: TRBV5-1
j_gene: TRBJ2-7
abundance: .
d_gene: TRBD2
CDR3aa: CASSQPGLAYEQYF
CDR3nt: TGCGCCAGCAGCCAGCCGGGACTAGCCTACGAGCAGTACTTC

v_gene: TRBV4-1
j_gene: TRBJ2-2
abundance: .
d_gene: TRBD1
CDR3aa: CASSQQDRRNTGELFF
CDR3nt: TGCGCCAGCAGCCAACAGGACAGGAGGAACACCGGGGAGCTGTTTTTT

v_gene: TRBV30
j_gene: TRBJ1-2
abundance: .
d_gene: .
CDR3aa: CAWINIVHDGYTF
CDR3nt: TGTGCCTGGATCAACATCGTCCACGATGGCTACACCTTC

v_gene: TRBV11-3
j_gene: TRBJ2-2
abundance: .
d_gene: TRBD2
CDR3aa: CASSFGMASGSNTGELFF
CDR3nt: TGTGCCAGCAGCTTTGGTATGGCTAGCGGGAGTAACACCGGGGAGCTGTTTTTT

v_gene: TRBV29-1
j_gene: TRBJ1-1
abundance: .
d_gene: .
CDR3aa: CSVEDGLNTEAFF
CDR3nt: TGCAGCGTTGAAGACGGGTTGAACACTGAAGCTTTCTTT

v_gene: TRBV19
j_gene: TRBJ1-2
abundance: .
d_gene: .
CDR3aa: CASSITGGHGYTF
CDR3nt: TGTGCCAGTAGTATAACGGGAGGACATGGCTACACCTTC

v_gene: TRBV2
j_gene: TRBJ2-7
abundance: .
d_gene: TRBD1
CDR3aa: CASSVPTGFLYEQYF
CDR3nt: TGTGCCAGCAGTGTACCGACAGGGTTTTTGTACGAGCAGTACTTC

v_gene: TRBV19
j_gene: TRBJ2-3
abundance: .
d_gene: TRBD2
CDR3aa: CASSISGIATDTQYF
CDR3nt: TGTGCCAGTAGTATAAGCGGGATTGCCACAGATACGCAGTATTTT

v_gene: TRBV19
j_gene: TRBJ2-2
abundance: .
d_gene: TRBD2
CDR3aa: CASSSSGTTNTGELFF
CDR3nt: TGTGCCAGTAGTAGTAGCGGGACAACAAACACCGGGGAGCTGTTTTTT

v_gene: TRBV12-3/TRBV12-4
j_gene: TRBJ1-1
abundance: .
d_gene: .
CDR3aa: CASSTTTGEAFF
CDR3nt: TGTGCCAGCAGTACAACAACAGGGGAAGCTTTCTTT

v_gene: TRBV19
j_gene: TRBJ2-6
abundance: .
d_gene: .
CDR3aa: CASSIDAGSGANVLTF
CDR3nt: TGTGCCAGTAGTATAGATGCAGGGTCCGGGGCCAACGTCCTGACTTTC

v_gene: TRBV12-3/TRBV12-4
j_gene: TRBJ2-1
abundance: .
d_gene: .
CDR3aa: CASSSRGGWQFF
CDR3nt: TGTGCCAGCAGTTCCAGAGGGGGATGGCAGTTCTTC

v_gene: TRBV14
j_gene: TRBJ2-5
abundance: .
d_gene: .
CDR3aa: CASSPLSWQETQYF
CDR3nt: TGTGCCAGCAGCCCATTAAGCTGGCAAGAGACCCAGTACTTC

v_gene: TRBV20-1
j_gene: TRBJ2-3
abundance: .
d_gene: .
CDR3aa: CSARPADTQYF
CDR3nt: TGCAGTGCTAGACCAGCGGATACGCAGTATTTT

v_gene: TRBV28
j_gene: TRBJ1-1
abundance: .
d_gene: .
CDR3aa: CASSGIGTAEAFF
CDR3nt: TGTGCCAGCAGTGGGATCGGGACTGCTGAAGCTTTCTTT

v_gene: TRBV11-3
j_gene: TRBJ2-3
abundance: .
d_gene: TRBD2
CDR3aa: CASSKTSGSTDTQYF
CDR3nt: TGTGCCAGCAGCAAAACTAGCGGGAGTACAGATACGCAGTATTTT

v_gene: TRBV30
j_gene: TRBJ1-4
abundance: .
d_gene: .
CDR3aa: CAWGYHSTTNEKLFF
CDR3nt: TGTGCCTGGGGATATCACAGCACAACTAATGAAAAACTGTTTTTT

v_gene: TRBV4-1
j_gene: TRBJ2-2
abundance: .
d_gene: TRBD1
CDR3aa: CASSRTTGTEDTGELFF
CDR3nt: TGCGCCAGCAGCCGCACAACCGGGACAGAGGACACCGGGGAGCTGTTTTTT

v_gene: TRBV27
j_gene: TRBJ2-1
abundance: .
d_gene: TRBD2
CDR3aa: CASSWSGPGLANDEQFF
CDR3nt: TGTGCCAGCAGTTGGAGTGGCCCGGGACTAGCGAACGATGAGCAGTTCTTC

v_gene: TRBV5-1
j_gene: TRBJ2-2
abundance: .
d_gene: TRBD1
CDR3aa: CASSSGQEGTGELFF
CDR3nt: TGCGCCAGCAGCTCGGGACAGGAGGGCACCGGGGAGCTGTTTTTT

v_gene: TRBV7-2
j_gene: TRBJ2-2
abundance: once
d_gene: TRBD2
CDR3aa: CASSWTSGTNTGELFF
CDR3nt: TGTGCCAGCAGCTGGACTAGCGGGACGAACACCGGGGAGCTGTTTTTT

v_gene: TRBV6-1
j_gene: TRBJ1-2
abundance: .
d_gene: TRBD1
CDR3aa: CASSVGQGHKGDYGYTF
CDR3nt: TGTGCCAGCAGTGTTGGACAGGGTCATAAAGGGGACTATGGCTACACCTTC

v_gene: TRBV3-1/TRBV3-2
j_gene: TRBJ2-1
abundance: .
d_gene: TRBD2
CDR3aa: CASSQGLASTEQFF
CDR3nt: TGTGCCAGCAGCCAGGGACTAGCCTCCACTGAGCAGTTCTTC

v_gene: TRBV4-1
j_gene: TRBJ2-7
abundance: few
d_gene: TRBD2
CDR3aa: CASSRGGLAYEQYF
CDR3nt: TGCGCCAGCAGCCGCGGAGGACTAGCCTACGAGCAGTACTTC

v_gene: TRBV29-1
j_gene: TRBJ1-2
abundance: .
d_gene: .
CDR3aa: CSVVRGWGNGYTF
CDR3nt: TGCAGCGTTGTAAGGGGATGGGGAAATGGCTACACCTTC

v_gene: TRBV5-6
j_gene: TRBJ1-1
abundance: once
d_gene: .
CDR3aa: CASSLRGRDTEAFF
CDR3nt: TGTGCCAGCAGCTTGCGCGGCAGGGACACTGAAGCTTTCTTT

v_gene: TRBV11-2
j_gene: TRBJ2-4
abundance: .
d_gene: .
CDR3aa: CASSLTSQDRSNIQYF
CDR3nt: TGTGCCAGCAGCTTAACAAGCCAGGACAGATCAAACATTCAGTACTTC

v_gene: TRBV27
j_gene: TRBJ2-1
abundance: .
d_gene: .
CDR3aa: CASNITPGSYNEQFF
CDR3nt: TGTGCCAGCAACATTACCCCGGGGTCCTACAATGAGCAGTTCTTC

v_gene: TRBV15
j_gene: TRBJ2-6
abundance: .
d_gene: .
CDR3aa: CATTQGFPPGANVLTF
CDR3nt: TGTGCCACGACACAGGGATTCCCTCCTGGGGCCAACGTCCTGACTTTC

v_gene: TRBV6-5
j_gene: TRBJ1-2
abundance: .
d_gene: TRBD1
CDR3aa: CASSLGQGGYGYTF
CDR3nt: TGTGCCAGCAGTTTGGGACAGGGCGGCTATGGCTACACCTTC

v_gene: TRBV7-9
j_gene: TRBJ2-3
abundance: .
d_gene: .
CDR3aa: CASSLGETDTDTQYF
CDR3nt: TGTGCCAGCAGCTTAGGAGAAACCGACACAGATACGCAGTATTTT

v_gene: TRBV5-1
j_gene: TRBJ2-5
abundance: few
d_gene: TRBD1
CDR3aa: CASSFGTGPPEETQYF
CDR3nt: TGCGCCAGCAGCTTCGGGACAGGGCCCCCTGAAGAGACCCAGTACTTC

v_gene: TRBV6-2/TRBV6-3
j_gene: TRBJ2-1
abundance: .
d_gene: TRBD2
CDR3aa: CASSYSPSGLRNEQFF
CDR3nt: TGTGCCAGCAGTTACTCGCCTAGCGGGTTAAGAAATGAGCAGTTCTTC

v_gene: TRBV4-1
j_gene: TRBJ2-5
abundance: .
d_gene: .
CDR3aa: CASSQVSGPQETQYF
CDR3nt: TGCGCCAGCAGCCAAGTCTCTGGGCCGCAAGAGACCCAGTACTTC

v_gene: TRBV12-5
j_gene: TRBJ2-5
abundance: .
d_gene: .
CDR3aa: CASGLAPVGETQYF
CDR3nt: TGTGCTAGTGGTTTGGCCCCCGTGGGCGAGACCCAGTACTTC

v_gene: TRBV27
j_gene: TRBJ2-5
abundance: .
d_gene: TRBD2
CDR3aa: CASSFGSGSEETQYF
CDR3nt: TGTGCCAGCAGTTTCGGTAGCGGGAGTGAAGAGACCCAGTACTTC

v_gene: TRBV28
j_gene: TRBJ1-5
abundance: .
d_gene: TRBD1
CDR3aa: CASSLSTGAGNQPQHF
CDR3nt: TGTGCCAGCAGTTTGTCTACAGGGGCGGGCAATCAGCCCCAGCATTTT

v_gene: TRBV7-2
j_gene: TRBJ2-5
abundance: .
d_gene: TRBD2
CDR3aa: CASSSGGAGGSETQYF
CDR3nt: TGTGCCAGCAGCTCCGGGGGAGCGGGAGGCAGTGAGACCCAGTACTTC

v_gene: TRBV28
j_gene: TRBJ2-2
abundance: .
d_gene: TRBD1
CDR3aa: CASSPGQANTGELFF
CDR3nt: TGTGCCAGCAGTCCGGGACAGGCTAACACCGGGGAGCTGTTTTTT

v_gene: TRBV5-8
j_gene: TRBJ2-7
abundance: .
d_gene: .
CDR3aa: CASSLDWEFDEQYF
CDR3nt: TGTGCCAGCAGCTTGGATTGGGAGTTCGACGAGCAGTACTTC

v_gene: TRBV30
j_gene: TRBJ1-3
abundance: .
d_gene: .
CDR3aa: CAWRAPSSGNTIYF
CDR3nt: TGTGCCTGGAGAGCCCCAAGCTCTGGAAACACCATATATTTT

v_gene: TRBV5-5
j_gene: TRBJ2-7
abundance: .
d_gene: .
CDR3aa: CASSFLYEQYF
CDR3nt: TGTGCCAGCAGCTTCTTATACGAGCAGTACTTC

v_gene: TRBV18
j_gene: TRBJ2-7
abundance: .
d_gene: TRBD1
CDR3aa: CASSPIGQGLNEQYF
CDR3nt: TGTGCCAGCTCACCGATAGGACAGGGGTTGAACGAGCAGTACTTC

v_gene: TRBV6-5
j_gene: TRBJ1-2
abundance: .
d_gene: TRBD1
CDR3aa: CASSTLGQGVNGYTF
CDR3nt: TGTGCCAGCAGTACATTGGGACAGGGGGTGAATGGCTACACCTTC

v_gene: TRBV5-1
j_gene: TRBJ2-3
abundance: .
d_gene: TRBD2
CDR3aa: CASSSTSGTYTSTDTQYF
CDR3nt: TGCGCCAGCAGCTCCACTAGCGGGACCTACACTAGCACAGATACGCAGTATTTT

v_gene: TRBV19
j_gene: TRBJ1-5
abundance: .
d_gene: .
CDR3aa: CASSILFGGRVGQPQHF
CDR3nt: TGTGCCAGTAGTATATTGTTCGGGGGGCGAGTGGGTCAGCCCCAGCATTTT

v_gene: TRBV19
j_gene: TRBJ1-3
abundance: .
d_gene: .
CDR3aa: CASSDTWGGIGNTIYF
CDR3nt: TGTGCCAGTAGCGATACGTGGGGAGGGATTGGAAACACCATATATTTT

v_gene: TRBV19
j_gene: TRBJ1-2
abundance: once
d_gene: .
CDR3aa: CASRWEANYGYTF
CDR3nt: TGTGCCAGTAGATGGGAGGCTAACTATGGCTACACCTTC

v_gene: TRBV9
j_gene: TRBJ2-3
abundance: once
d_gene: TRBD2
CDR3aa: CASSGEGTSSSIDTQYF
CDR3nt: TGTGCCAGCAGCGGCGAAGGGACTAGCTCCTCCATTGATACGCAGTATTTT

v_gene: TRBV27
j_gene: TRBJ2-7
abundance: .
d_gene: TRBD2
CDR3aa: CASSYSGKQYF
CDR3nt: TGTGCCAGCAGTTATAGCGGGAAACAGTACTTC